The rows below give T cell receptor beta chains drawn from one sample of a study of tumor and adjacent non-tumor tissue in lung cancer. TCRdb re-called the multiplex PCR reads through MiXCR, storing one row per CDR3 protein. The sample yields about 85,000 distinct CDR3 sequences, around 57% seen once. The source material was lung tumor tissue. The receptors here all came from a man in his sixties or seventies with non-small cell lung cancer. Each CDR3 is given with its conserved first and last residue. Fields, in order: clone size, J gene, V gene, D gene, CDR3 protein, CDR3 DNA. A D gene is named only where the DNA matches it firmly. Where a row states a size, it is once, few, many or the class of an expanded clone; other rows omit it.

size: once
J: TRBJ2-7
V: TRBV10-2
D: .
CDR3: CASSIGGDYEQYF
DNA: TGCGCCAGCAGTATTGGGGGAGACTACGAGCAGTACTTC

size: many
J: TRBJ1-6
V: TRBV10-2
D: .
CDR3: CASTDLRDTAYNSPLHF
DNA: TGCGCCAGCACCGACCTGCGGGACACGGCCTATAATTCACCCCTCCACTTT

size: many
J: TRBJ2-7
V: TRBV4-2
D: .
CDR3: CASSQDWKEQYF
DNA: TGTGCCAGCAGCCAAGATTGGAAGGAGCAGTACTTC

size: .
J: TRBJ1-5
V: TRBV6-5
D: .
CDR3: CASSYARTSQPRHF
DNA: TGTGCCAGCAGTTACGCGAGGACCAGCCAGCCCCGGCATTTT

size: .
J: TRBJ2-7
V: TRBV6-1
D: TRBD1
CDR3: CVSSEGTENEQYF
DNA: TGTGTCAGCAGTGAAGGGACAGAAAACGAGCAGTACTTC

size: .
J: TRBJ1-5
V: TRBV27
D: TRBD1
CDR3: CVSSLSQGGQPQHF
DNA: TGTGTCAGCAGTTTATCACAGGGGGGTCAGCCCCAGCATTTT

size: few
J: TRBJ2-2
V: TRBV28
D: TRBD2
CDR3: CASLGGTNTGELFF
DNA: TGTGCCAGCCTCGGGGGGACGAACACCGGGGAGCTGTTTTTT

size: .
J: TRBJ2-7
V: TRBV11-1
D: .
CDR3: CAGNYSKVGFSYF
DNA: TGTGCCGGCAACTACTCCAAAGTGGGGTTTTCGTACTTC

size: .
J: TRBJ2-1
V: TRBV4-2
D: TRBD1
CDR3: CASNQEGQGYNEQLF
DNA: TGTGCCAGCAACCAAGAGGGACAGGGTTACAATGAGCAGTTATTC

size: .
J: TRBJ2-1
V: TRBV11-2
D: TRBD2
CDR3: CVSSFIEREVEQFF
DNA: TGTGTAAGCAGCTTTATAGAGCGGGAGGTTGAGCAGTTCTTC

size: hyperexpanded
J: TRBJ2-3
V: TRBV4-1
D: TRBD2
CDR3: CASSQGLAGDTQYF
DNA: TGCGCCAGCAGCCAAGGCCTAGCGGGAGATACGCAGTATTTT

size: .
J: TRBJ2-7
V: TRBV29-1
D: TRBD2
CDR3: CSSELAGGPQEQYF
DNA: TGCAGCTCGGAACTAGCGGGAGGGCCTCAGGAGCAGTACTTC

size: few
J: TRBJ2-1
V: TRBV12-3/TRBV12-4
D: .
CDR3: CASSSRGLPSSYNEQFF
DNA: TGTGCCAGCAGTTCAAGGGGACTGCCGAGCTCCTACAATGAGCAGTTCTTC

size: .
J: TRBJ1-1
V: TRBV11-1
D: .
CDR3: CASSLIEARNTEVYF
DNA: TGTGCCAGCAGCTTGATCGAGGCCAGGAACACTGAAGTTTACTTT

size: .
J: TRBJ1-1
V: TRBV29-1
D: TRBD1
CDR3: CSMDRETTEALF
DNA: TGCAGCATGGACAGGGAAACCACTGAAGCTCTCTTT

size: .
J: TRBJ2-7
V: TRBV11-2
D: .
CDR3: CAMSHLHGAEQYF
DNA: TGTGCCATGAGCCATCTCCACGGGGCCGAGCAGTACTTC

size: few
J: TRBJ1-5
V: TRBV20-1
D: .
CDR3: CSAGQGLNQPQHF
DNA: TGCAGTGCTGGACAAGGGCTCAATCAGCCCCAGCATTTT

size: .
J: TRBJ2-3
V: TRBV6-1
D: .
CDR3: CASNVAGGSADTLYF
DNA: .

size: many
J: TRBJ2-3
V: TRBV28
D: .
CDR3: CASSWGAEDTQYF
DNA: TGTGCCAGCAGTTGGGGGGCTGAAGATACGCAGTATTTT

size: .
J: TRBJ2-3
V: TRBV11-2
D: .
CDR3: CASSLAPPGTSSTDTQYF
DNA: TGTGCCAGCAGCCTGGCTCCTCCCGGGACTTCCTCCACAGATACGCAGTATTTT

size: .
J: TRBJ2-6
V: TRBV28
D: .
CDR3: CASSLSTRGRPGANVLTF
DNA: TGTGCCAGCAGTTTGTCCACCCGGGGACGGCCTGGGGCCAACGTCCTGACTTTC

size: few
J: TRBJ1-4
V: TRBV20-1
D: .
CDR3: CSATGQPRGENEKLFF
DNA: TGCAGTGCTACGGGACAACCGAGAGGGGAGAATGAAAAACTGTTTTTT

size: .
J: TRBJ2-5
V: TRBV7-9
D: TRBD2
CDR3: CASSLASGAEIQYF
DNA: TGTGCCAGCAGCTTAGCTAGCGGGGCTGAGATCCAGTACTTC

size: once
J: TRBJ1-2
V: TRBV28
D: .
CDR3: CSSSLPSGTGYTF
DNA: TGTTCCAGCAGTTTACCATCCGGGACGGGCTACACCTTC

size: .
J: TRBJ2-2
V: TRBV2
D: .
CDR3: CASSSDGNTGELFF
DNA: TGTGCCAGCAGTTCTGACGGAAACACCGGGGAGCTGTTTTTT

size: .
J: TRBJ1-5
V: TRBV28
D: TRBD1
CDR3: CASRSRTGRNQPQHF
DNA: TGTGCCAGCAGATCTCGGACAGGCCGCAATCAGCCCCAGCATTTT

size: .
J: TRBJ2-7
V: TRBV7-9
D: .
CDR3: CTSSGRDKRGTHEQYF
DNA: TGCACCAGCAGCGGGCGAGACAAGAGAGGGACCCACGAGCAGTACTTC

size: .
J: TRBJ1-4
V: TRBV20-1
D: .
CDR3: CSARTTWGRLFF
DNA: TGCAGTGCTAGGACGACATGGGGGAGACTGTTTTTT

size: .
J: TRBJ2-7
V: TRBV11-2
D: TRBD1
CDR3: CAGNLGTEPYEQYF
DNA: TGTGCCGGCAACCTTGGGACAGAACCCTACGAGCAGTACTTC

size: many
J: TRBJ2-7
V: TRBV5-6
D: TRBD1
CDR3: CASSSGTGHEQYF
DNA: TGTGCCAGCAGCTCCGGGACAGGGCACGAGCAGTACTTC

size: .
J: TRBJ2-1
V: TRBV11-2
D: .
CDR3: CVSSLASPGKGEQSF
DNA: TGTGTCAGTAGCTTAGCTTCCCCGGGAAAGGGCGAGCAGTCCTTC

size: .
J: TRBJ2-1
V: TRBV5-1
D: .
CDR3: CASSLGVGNEQFF
DNA: TGCGCCAGCAGCTTGGGTGTGGGCAATGAGCAGTTCTTC

size: many
J: TRBJ2-7
V: TRBV5-1
D: TRBD2
CDR3: CASRRELAGGSYEQYF
DNA: TGCGCCAGCAGGCGAGAACTAGCGGGAGGCTCCTACGAGCAGTACTTC

size: .
J: TRBJ2-1
V: TRBV29-1
D: .
CDR3: CRAERSYYNEQFF
DNA: TGCAGGGCGGAGAGGAGCTACTACAATGAGCAGTTTTTC

size: many
J: TRBJ2-7
V: TRBV20-1
D: .
CDR3: CSARQAYEQYF
DNA: TGCAGTGCTAGACAAGCCTACGAGCAGTACTTC

size: many
J: TRBJ2-5
V: TRBV4-2
D: .
CDR3: CASSQDASTREGYF
DNA: TGTGCCAGCAGCCAAGATGCCAGCACAAGAGAGGGGTACTTC

size: .
J: TRBJ2-3
V: TRBV6-5
D: .
CDR3: CTSSWANTDTHYF
DNA: TGTACCAGCAGTTGGGCCAACACAGATACGCATTATTTT

size: .
J: TRBJ2-7
V: TRBV7-8
D: .
CDR3: CASSLALDPDSYEHYF
DNA: TGTGCCAGCAGCTTAGCCTTAGACCCAGACAGCTACGAGCATTACTTC

size: once
J: TRBJ1-3
V: TRBV28
D: .
CDR3: CVRLDGFAHTIYF
DNA: TGTGTCAGACTGGACGGTTTCGCACACACCATATATTTT

size: medium-sized
J: TRBJ1-2
V: TRBV11-1
D: .
CDR3: CASSSDRTYGYTF
DNA: TGTGCCAGCAGCTCAGACAGGACTTATGGCTACACCTTC

size: .
J: TRBJ2-3
V: TRBV11-3
D: .
CDR3: CASSLGLRSGTDMQCF
DNA: TGTGCCAGCAGCTTAGGTTTGCGGAGTGGCACAGATATGCAGTGTTTT